This T cell receptor beta chain was recorded in a study of shared clonotypes between healthy human individuals. Profiled with immunoSEQ multiplex PCR; TCRdb holds only in-frame clones, not every one. Among about 1.5 million clones listed, roughly 96% were seen once. In germline, CDR1 is SGHVS, CDR2 FNYEAQ. V trimming: 5 bases; J trimming: 2 bases; junction bases outside the gene matches: 9. This CDR3 is built from 18 residues. The sample was naive CD4+ T cells sorted from blood. This sample's subset: CD45RA+ positively selected. V gene TRBV7-6 combines with J gene TRBJ2-2; 12 bases are a match to TRBD2. This TCR derives from a man under 40 in good health. CDR3: CASSAGASGRANTGELFF. The CDR3 DNA follows: TGTGCCAGCAGCGCGGGGGCTAGCGGGAGGGCTAACACCGGGGAGCTGTTTTTT.